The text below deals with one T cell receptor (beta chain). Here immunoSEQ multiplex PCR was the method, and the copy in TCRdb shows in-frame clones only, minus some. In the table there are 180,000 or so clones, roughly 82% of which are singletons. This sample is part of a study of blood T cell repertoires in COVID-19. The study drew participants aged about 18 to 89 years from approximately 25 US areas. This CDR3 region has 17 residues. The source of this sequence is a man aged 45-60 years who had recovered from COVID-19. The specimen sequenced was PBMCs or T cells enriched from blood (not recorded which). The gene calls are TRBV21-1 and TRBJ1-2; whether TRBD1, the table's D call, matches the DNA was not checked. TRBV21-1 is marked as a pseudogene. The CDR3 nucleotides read TGTGCCAGCAGCAAAGAGGGAAGCCAGGGAAGCAACTATGGCTACACCTTC. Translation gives CASSKEGSQGSNYGYTF.